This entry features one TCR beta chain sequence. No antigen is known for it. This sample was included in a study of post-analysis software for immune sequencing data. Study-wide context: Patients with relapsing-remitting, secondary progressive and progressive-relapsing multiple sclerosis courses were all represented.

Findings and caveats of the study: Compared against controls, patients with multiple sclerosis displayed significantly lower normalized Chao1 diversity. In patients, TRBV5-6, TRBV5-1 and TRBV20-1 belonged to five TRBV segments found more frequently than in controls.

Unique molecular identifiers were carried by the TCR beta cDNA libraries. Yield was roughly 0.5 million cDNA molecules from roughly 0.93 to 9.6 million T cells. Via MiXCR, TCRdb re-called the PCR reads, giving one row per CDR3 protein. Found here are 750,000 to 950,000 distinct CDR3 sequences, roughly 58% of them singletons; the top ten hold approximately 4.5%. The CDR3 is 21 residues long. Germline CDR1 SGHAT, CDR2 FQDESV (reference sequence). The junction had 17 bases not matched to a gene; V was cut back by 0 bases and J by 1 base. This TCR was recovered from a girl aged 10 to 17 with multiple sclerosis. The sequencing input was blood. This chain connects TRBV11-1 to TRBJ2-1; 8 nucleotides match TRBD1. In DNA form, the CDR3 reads TGTGCCAGCAGCTTAGCTCTCTTAAAAGGACAGGGTTTACGGTCCTACAATGAGCAGTTCTTC. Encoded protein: CASSLALLKGQGLRSYNEQFF.